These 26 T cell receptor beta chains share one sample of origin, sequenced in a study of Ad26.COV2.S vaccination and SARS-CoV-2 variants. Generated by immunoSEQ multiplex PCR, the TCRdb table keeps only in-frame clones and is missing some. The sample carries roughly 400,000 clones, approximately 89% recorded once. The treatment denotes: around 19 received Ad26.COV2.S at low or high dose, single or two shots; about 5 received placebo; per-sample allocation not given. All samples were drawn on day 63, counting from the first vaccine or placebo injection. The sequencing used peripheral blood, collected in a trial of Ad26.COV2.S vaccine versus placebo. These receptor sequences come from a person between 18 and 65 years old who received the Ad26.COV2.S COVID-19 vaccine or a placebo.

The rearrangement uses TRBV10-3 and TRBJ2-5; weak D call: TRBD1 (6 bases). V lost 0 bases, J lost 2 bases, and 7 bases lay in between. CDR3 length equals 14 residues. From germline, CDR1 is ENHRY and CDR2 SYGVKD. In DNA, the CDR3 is TGTGCCATCAGTGAGTCCAGGGGACAAGAGACCCAGTACTTC. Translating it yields CAISESRGQETQYF.

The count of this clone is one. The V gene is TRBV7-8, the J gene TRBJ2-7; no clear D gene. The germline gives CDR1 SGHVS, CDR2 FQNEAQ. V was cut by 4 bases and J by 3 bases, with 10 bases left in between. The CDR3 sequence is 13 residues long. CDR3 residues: CASSYHEGYEQYF. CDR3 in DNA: TGTGCCAGCAGCTACCATGAAGGCTACGAGCAGTACTTC.

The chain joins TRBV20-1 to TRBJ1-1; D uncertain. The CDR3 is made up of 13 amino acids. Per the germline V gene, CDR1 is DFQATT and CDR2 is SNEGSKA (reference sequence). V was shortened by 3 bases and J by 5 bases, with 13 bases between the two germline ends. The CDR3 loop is CSASRSLGTEAFF. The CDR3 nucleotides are TGCAGTGCTAGTAGAAGCCTGGGGACTGAAGCTTTCTTT.

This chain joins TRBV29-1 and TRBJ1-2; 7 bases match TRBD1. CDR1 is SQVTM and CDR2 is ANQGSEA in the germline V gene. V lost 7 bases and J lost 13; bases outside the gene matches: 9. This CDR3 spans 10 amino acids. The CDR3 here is CSAGTDLCTF. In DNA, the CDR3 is TGCAGCGCTGGGACAGACCTCTGCACCTTC.

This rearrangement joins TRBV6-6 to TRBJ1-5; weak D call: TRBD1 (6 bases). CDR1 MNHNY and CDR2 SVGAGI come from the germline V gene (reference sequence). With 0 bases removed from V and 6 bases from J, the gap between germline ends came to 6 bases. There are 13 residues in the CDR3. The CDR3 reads CASSYSGAQPQHF. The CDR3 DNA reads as TGTGCCAGCAGTTACTCGGGGGCTCAGCCCCAGCATTTT.

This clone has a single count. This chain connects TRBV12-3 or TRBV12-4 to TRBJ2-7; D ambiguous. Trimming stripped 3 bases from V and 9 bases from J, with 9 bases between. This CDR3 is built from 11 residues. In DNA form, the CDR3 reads TGTGCCAGCAGTTTGTCTTCCGCGCAGTACTTC. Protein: CASSLSSAQYF.

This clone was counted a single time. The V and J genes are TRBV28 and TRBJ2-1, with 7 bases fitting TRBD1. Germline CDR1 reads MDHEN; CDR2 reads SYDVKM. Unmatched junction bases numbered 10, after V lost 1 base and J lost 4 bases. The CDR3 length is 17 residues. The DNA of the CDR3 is TGTGCCAGCAGTTTATTGGAACCGGGACAGTGGTACAATGAGCAGTTCTTC. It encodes CASSLLEPGQWYNEQFF.

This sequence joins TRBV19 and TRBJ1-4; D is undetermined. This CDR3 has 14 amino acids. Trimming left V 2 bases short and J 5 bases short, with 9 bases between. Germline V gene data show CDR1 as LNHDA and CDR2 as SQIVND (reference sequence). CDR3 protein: CASSIRSQNEKLFF. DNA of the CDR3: TGTGCCAGTAGTATAAGGAGCCAAAATGAAAAACTGTTTTTT.

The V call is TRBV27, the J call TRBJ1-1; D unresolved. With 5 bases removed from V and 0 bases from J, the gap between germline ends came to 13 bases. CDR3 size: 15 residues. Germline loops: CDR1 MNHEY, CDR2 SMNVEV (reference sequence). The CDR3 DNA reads TGTGCCAGCAGTAGGGCAGCCAGGATGAACACTGAAGCTTTCTTT. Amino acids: CASSRAARMNTEAFF.

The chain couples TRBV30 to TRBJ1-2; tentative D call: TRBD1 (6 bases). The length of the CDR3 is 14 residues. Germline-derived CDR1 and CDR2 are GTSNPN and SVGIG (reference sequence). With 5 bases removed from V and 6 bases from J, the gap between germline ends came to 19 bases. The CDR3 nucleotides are TGTGCCTGGGGTCGGGCGGGGGGCTTGGATGGCTACACCTTC. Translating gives CAWGRAGGLDGYTF.

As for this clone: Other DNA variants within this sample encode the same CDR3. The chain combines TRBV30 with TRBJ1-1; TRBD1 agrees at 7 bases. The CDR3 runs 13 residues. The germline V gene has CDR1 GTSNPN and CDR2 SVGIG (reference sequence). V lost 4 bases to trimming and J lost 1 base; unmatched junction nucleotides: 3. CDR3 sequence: CAWTRDRNTEAFF. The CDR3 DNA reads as TGTGCCTGGACTAGGGACAGGAACACTGAAGCTTTCTTT.

The CDR3 is CASSLGQDIYEQYF. Here the CDR3 DNA reads TGTGCCAGCAGCTTGGGACAGGACATCTACGAGCAGTACTTC. The gene calls are TRBV7-9 and TRBJ2-7, with 8 positions matching TRBD1. V shed 3 bases and J 3 bases; nucleotides not matched to a gene: 4. CDR3 length: 14 amino acids. CDR1 is SEHNR, CDR2 FQNEAQ, per germline (reference sequence).

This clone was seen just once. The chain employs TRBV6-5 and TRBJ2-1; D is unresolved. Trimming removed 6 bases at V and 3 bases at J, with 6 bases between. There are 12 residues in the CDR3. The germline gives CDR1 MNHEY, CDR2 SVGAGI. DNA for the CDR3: TGTGCCAGCAGGACCGTCTACAATGAGCAGTTCTTC. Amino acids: CASRTVYNEQFF.

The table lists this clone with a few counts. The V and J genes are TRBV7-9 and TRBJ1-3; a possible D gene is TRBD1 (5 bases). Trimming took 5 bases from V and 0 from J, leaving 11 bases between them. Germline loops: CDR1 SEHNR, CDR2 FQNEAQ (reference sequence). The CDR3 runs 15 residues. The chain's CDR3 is CASSPWDFSGNTIYF. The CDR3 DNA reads TGTGCCAGCAGCCCCTGGGACTTCTCTGGAAACACCATATATTTT.

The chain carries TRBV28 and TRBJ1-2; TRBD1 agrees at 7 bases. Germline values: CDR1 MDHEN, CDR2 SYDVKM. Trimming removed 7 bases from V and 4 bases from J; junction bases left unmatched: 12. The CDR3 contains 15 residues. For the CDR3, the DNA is TGTGCCAGCATTTCATCCGGGACAGAGCCCTATGGCTACACCTTC. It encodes CASISSGTEPYGYTF.

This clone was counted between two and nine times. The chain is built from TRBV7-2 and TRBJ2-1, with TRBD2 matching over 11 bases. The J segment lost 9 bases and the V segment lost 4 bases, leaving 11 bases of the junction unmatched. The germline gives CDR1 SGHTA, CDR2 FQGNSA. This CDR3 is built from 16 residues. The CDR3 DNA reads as TGTGCCAGCAGCTCCTCCGGGACTAGCGGTAGGGGTGAGCAGTTCTTC. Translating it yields CASSSSGTSGRGEQFF.

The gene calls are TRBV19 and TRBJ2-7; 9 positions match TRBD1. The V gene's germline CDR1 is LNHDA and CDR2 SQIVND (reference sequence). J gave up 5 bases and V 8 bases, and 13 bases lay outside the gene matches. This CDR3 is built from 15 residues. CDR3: CASAPFRDRVDEQYF. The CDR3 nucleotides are TGTGCCAGTGCCCCATTCCGGGACAGGGTCGACGAGCAGTACTTC.

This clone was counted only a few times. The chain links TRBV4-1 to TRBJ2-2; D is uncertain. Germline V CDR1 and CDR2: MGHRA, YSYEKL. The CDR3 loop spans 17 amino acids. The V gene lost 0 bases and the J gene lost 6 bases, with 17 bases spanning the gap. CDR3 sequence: CASSQDTGSVAPGELFF. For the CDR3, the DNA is TGCGCCAGCAGCCAAGATACCGGAAGTGTAGCCCCCGGGGAGCTGTTTTTT.

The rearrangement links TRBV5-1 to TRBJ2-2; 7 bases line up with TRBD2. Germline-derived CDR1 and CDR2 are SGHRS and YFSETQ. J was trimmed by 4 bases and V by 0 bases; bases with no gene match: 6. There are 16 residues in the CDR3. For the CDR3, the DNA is TGCGCCAGCAGCTTGGTGGGCGGGAGCATCACCGGGGAGCTGTTTTTT. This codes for CASSLVGGSITGELFF.

This CDR3 is CASSAAGGGQDYGYTF. The CDR3, as DNA: TGTGCCAGCAGCGCAGCCGGTGGAGGGCAAGACTATGGCTACACCTTC. This sequence joins TRBV9 and TRBJ1-2; D gene ambiguous. Germline CDR1 reads SGDLS; CDR2 reads YYNGEE. V lost 3 bases, J lost 3 bases, and 18 bases lay in between. The CDR3 contains 16 residues.

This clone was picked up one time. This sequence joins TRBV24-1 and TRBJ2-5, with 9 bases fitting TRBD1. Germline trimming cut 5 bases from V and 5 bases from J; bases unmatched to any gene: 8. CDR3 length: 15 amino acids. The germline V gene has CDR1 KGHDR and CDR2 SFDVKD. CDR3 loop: CATSGDRASRETQYF. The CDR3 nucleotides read TGTGCCACCAGTGGGGACAGGGCTAGTAGGGAGACCCAGTACTTC.

Here the CDR3 reads CATSDSRDRSSYEQYF. The DNA of the CDR3 is TGTGCCACCAGTGATTCCCGGGACAGGAGCTCCTACGAGCAGTACTTC. J is TRBJ2-7 and V is TRBV24-1, with 8 bases identical to TRBD1. Per the germline V gene, CDR1 is KGHDR and CDR2 is SFDVKD. Unmatched junction bases numbered 5, after V lost 2 bases and J lost 0 bases. The CDR3 runs 16 residues.

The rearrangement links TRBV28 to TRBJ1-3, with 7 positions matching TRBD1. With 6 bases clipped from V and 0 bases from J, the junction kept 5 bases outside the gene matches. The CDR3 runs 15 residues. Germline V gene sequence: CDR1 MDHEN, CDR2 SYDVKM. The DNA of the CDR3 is TGTGCCAGCAGCCCGGGACAGCCCTCTGGAAACACCATATATTTT. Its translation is CASSPGQPSGNTIYF.

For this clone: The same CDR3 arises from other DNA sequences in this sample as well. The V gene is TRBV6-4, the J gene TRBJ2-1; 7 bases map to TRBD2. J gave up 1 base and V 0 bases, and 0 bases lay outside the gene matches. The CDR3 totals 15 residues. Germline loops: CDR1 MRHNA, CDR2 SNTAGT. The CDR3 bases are TGTGCCAGCAGTGACTCAGCGGGATCCTACAATGAGCAGTTCTTC. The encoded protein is CASSDSAGSYNEQFF.

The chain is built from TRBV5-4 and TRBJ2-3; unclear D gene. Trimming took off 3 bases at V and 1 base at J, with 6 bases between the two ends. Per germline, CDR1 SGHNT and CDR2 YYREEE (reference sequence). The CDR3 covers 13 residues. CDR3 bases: TGTGCCAGCAGCTCACCAGGCACAGATACGCAGTATTTT. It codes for CASSSPGTDTQYF.

The CDR3 is CASRRGLADGANVLTF. DNA of the CDR3: TGTGCCAGCAGACGTGGACTAGCGGACGGGGCCAACGTCCTGACTTTC. The chain carries TRBV14 and TRBJ2-6, with 10 nucleotides matching TRBD2. The CDR3 has 16 amino acids. The V gene's germline CDR1 is SGHDN and CDR2 FVKESK. J gave up 4 bases and V 6 bases, and 6 bases lay outside the gene matches. Full variable domain (outside the CDR3, taken from reference TRBV14 and TRBJ2-6): EAGVTQFPSHSVIEKGQTVTLRCDPISGHDNLYWYRRVMGKEIKFLLHFVKESKQDESGMPNNRFLAERTGGTYSTLKVQPAELEDSGVYFCASRRGLADGANVLTFGAGSRLTVL.